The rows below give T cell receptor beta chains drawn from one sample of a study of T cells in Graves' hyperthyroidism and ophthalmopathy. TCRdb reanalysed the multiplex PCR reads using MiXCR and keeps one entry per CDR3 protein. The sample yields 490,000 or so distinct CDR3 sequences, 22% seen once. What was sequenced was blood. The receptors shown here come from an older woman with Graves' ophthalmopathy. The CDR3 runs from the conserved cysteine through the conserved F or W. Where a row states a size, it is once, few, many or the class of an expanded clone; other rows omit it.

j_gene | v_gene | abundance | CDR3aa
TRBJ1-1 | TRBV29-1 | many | CSVEGQGNTEAFF
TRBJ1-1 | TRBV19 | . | CASSIQGGLNTEAFF
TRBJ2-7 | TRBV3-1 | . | CASSQTGGVDNEQYF
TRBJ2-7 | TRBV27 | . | CASSSRPGTGYEQYF
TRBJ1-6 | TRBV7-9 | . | CASSRLTGGTSPLHF
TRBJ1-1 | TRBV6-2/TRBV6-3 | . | CASSYQGWNTEAFF
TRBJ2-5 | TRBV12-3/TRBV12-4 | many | CASSSTTLFQYF
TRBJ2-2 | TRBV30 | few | CAWSGLASGELFF
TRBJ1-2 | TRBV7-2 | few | CASSPGPHYGYTF
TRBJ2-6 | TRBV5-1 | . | CASTYPGTGTSGANVLTF
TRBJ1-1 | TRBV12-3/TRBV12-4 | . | CASSLAGAAGTEAFF
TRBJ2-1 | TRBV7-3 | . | CASSSGRYNEQFF
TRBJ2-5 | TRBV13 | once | CASSLRGERRATGTQYF
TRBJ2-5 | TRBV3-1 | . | CASSLNRTLRLGGYF
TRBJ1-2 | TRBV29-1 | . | CSVEELAYGYTF
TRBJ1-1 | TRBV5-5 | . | CASSLTFVTSGISEAFF
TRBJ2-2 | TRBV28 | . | CASSFGGAHTGELFF
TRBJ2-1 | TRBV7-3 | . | CASSATSGRAQHEQFF
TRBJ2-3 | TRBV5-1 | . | CASSLLARSGTDTQYF